The following is a T cell receptor (beta chain) sequence with its context. The antigen it binds to is not known. Nothing much larger sits one base from this clone, and base qualities are not available. This specimen's time point label, per the study, means: blood at routine non-recurrence follow-up after resection. TCR sequencing used whole RNA extracted from tumor and nontumor lung tissue, or from cryopreserved PBMC samples, without cell sorting. Only patients with enough RNA available from two or more tumor regions were chosen for TCR sequencing. The library was built by means of 5' RACE. Data came from a NextSeq 500. To allow correction of PCR and sequencing errors, the TCR library protocol tagged every TCR cDNA molecule with a unique molecular identifier. Per the authors' processing: Decombinator tools were used for TCR identification, UMI-based error correction and CDR3 extraction. Expanded TCRs were defined as those above a frequency of 2 per 1,000, corresponding to the top 1% of the tumor frequency distribution. Rényi diversity was computed with the R vegan package after subsampling each repertoire 100 times to 5,000 TCRs. CDR3 similarity networks were constructed using string-kernel similarity of amino acid triplets, with links drawn between CDR3s whose pairwise similarity was above 0.82. TCRdb's own reprocessing of the public reads used fastp at Q25 and MiXCR and kept productive beta chains. CDR3 protein sequences are deduplicated, and each keeps its most common genes and DNA. Clone size and V and J calls follow TCRdb, not the original study. This sample lists under 150,000 distinct CDR3 sequences; over 9% were detected once. The ten biggest clones cover roughly 17% of the sample.

This record belongs to a study of spatial heterogeneity in lung cancer (dated by TCRdb to the late 2010s). Notes on the research overall: Donors were over 60 patients with early-stage, untreated non-small cell lung cancer from the lung TRACERx cohort. Follow-up PBMC samples were sequenced whenever available, and the median time to follow-up was 2 to 3 years after resection. Beta-chain transcripts were consistently detected in greater numbers than alpha-chain transcripts, which likely reflects a higher abundance of beta-chain transcripts. In the raw uncorrected reads, each unique combination of TCR and UMI appeared more than ten times on average. The study quantitatively compared TCR alpha and beta repertoires across multiple tumor regions, matched nontumor lung and blood in non-small cell lung cancer. TCR repertoire features were related to nonsynonymous mutation counts determined by whole-exome sequencing of tumor tissue. Both alpha and beta chains were TCR-sequenced in fewer than 250 tumor regions, fewer than 80 matched nontumor lung samples and approximately 50 PBMC samples obtained at surgery.

V is trimmed back by 5 bases and J by 1 base, and the junction contains 8 bases that no gene match accounts for. The germline V gene provides CDR1 MDHEN and CDR2 SYDVKM. The CDR3 covers 16 residues, taking in both the cysteine and the phenylalanine. Just the 48-base CDR3 DNA is kept, in frame starting at base 1. Summary of the overall study and its limitations: Confirming at a functional level the hypothesis that regional TCRs recognize regional mutations was considered to require additional single-cell paired TCR alpha and beta sequencing. Only approximately 14 patients were included in the comparisons of baseline and follow-up blood repertoires. Ubiquitous expanded tumor TCRs were found in blood more often at tumor resection than at routine follow-up.

The V and J segments used are TRBV28 and TRBJ2-5, with 9 bases matching TRBD2. Sample: PBMCs, taken at follow-up. This clonotype was sampled from a male donor with early-stage non-small cell lung cancer. Read as DNA, the sequence is TGTGCCAGCAGTGTTAGCGGGGGACCCTTCCAAGAGACCCAGTACTTC. It translates to CASSVSGGPFQETQYF.